These 9 T cell receptor beta chains share one sample of origin, sequenced in a study of cytomegalovirus exposure and HLA in healthy donors. This table comes from immunoSEQ multiplex PCR, and its TCRdb copy is limited to in-frame clones, with some not included. The table shows roughly 60,000 clones, with just over 90% occurring only once. The sample consisted of PBMCs. These receptor sequences come from a woman between 18 and 29 years old in good health and CMV-seronegative.

This chain uses TRBV4-2 with TRBJ2-2; D remains ambiguous. This CDR3 has 16 residues. V was pared by 0 bases and J by 9 bases, with 17 bases between. Germline-derived CDR1 and CDR2 are LGHNA and YNFKEQ. CDR3 amino acids: CASSQDASDFPRELFF. The CDR3, as DNA: TGTGCCAGCAGCCAAGATGCCAGCGACTTTCCTCGGGAGCTGTTTTTT.

This sequence joins TRBV5-1 and TRBJ2-5; possible D gene TRBD1, 6 bases. CDR1 SGHRS and CDR2 YFSETQ come from the germline V gene. The V gene lost 5 bases and the J gene lost 0 bases, with 11 bases spanning the gap. The CDR3 length is 14 residues. CDR3 DNA sequence: TGCGCCAGCAGGGACAGAACGTACCAAGAGACCCAGTACTTC. Its translation: CASRDRTYQETQYF.

The V and J genes are TRBV4-3 and TRBJ2-1; 9 bases are a match to TRBD2. CDR3 length: 16 residues. The germline CDR1 and CDR2 sequences are LGHNA and YSLEER. Trimming cost V 0 bases and J 5 bases; bases outside gene matches: 5. Here the CDR3 reads CASSQDPLAGHNEQFF. The CDR3 coding sequence is TGCGCCAGCAGCCAAGATCCCCTAGCGGGACACAATGAGCAGTTCTTC.

V usage is TRBV5-4 and J usage is TRBJ2-5, with a tentative D call TRBD2 (6 bases). CDR3 length: 14 amino acids. Per the germline V gene, CDR1 is SGHNT and CDR2 is YYREEE (reference sequence). V gave up 4 bases and J gave up 5 bases, with 15 bases separating them. As DNA, the CDR3 is TGTGCCAGCAGCCTCGGGACGGGAGAGGAGACCCAGTACTTC. This sequence encodes CASSLGTGEETQYF.

The chain is built from TRBV19 and TRBJ2-3, with 7 bases lining up with TRBD1. The CDR3 length is 14 residues. The trim removed 5 bases at V and 3 bases at J, leaving 5 bases unmatched. Germline lookup yields CDR1 LNHDA and CDR2 SQIVND (reference sequence). The CDR3 DNA sequence: TGTGCCAGTAGTCTTGGACAGGTAACAGATACGCAGTATTTT. This encodes CASSLGQVTDTQYF.

CDR3 residues: CAISDGTSRGAFF. The CDR3 region has the DNA TGTGCCATCAGTGATGGGACTTCGAGGGGAGCTTTCTTT. The gene calls are TRBV10-3 and TRBJ1-1; D might be TRBD1 (5 bases). The CDR3 spans 13 residues. V shed 3 bases and J shed 10 bases, with 15 bases lying between them. CDR1 and CDR2 (germline): ENHRY, SYGVKD.

The V call is TRBV5-4, the J call TRBJ2-7; 7 positions match TRBD1. J lost 4 bases, V lost 0 bases, and 4 bases had no gene match. Germline V gene data show CDR1 as SGHNT and CDR2 as YYREEE (reference sequence). This CDR3 has 14 amino acids. The CDR3 bases are TGTGCCAGCAGCTTGGGGGCAGGGGGTTACGAGCAGTACTTC. Its translation: CASSLGAGGYEQYF. The variable domain in full, completed from reference TRBV5-4 and TRBJ2-7, reads ETGVTQSPTHLIKTRGQQVTLRCSSQSGHNTVSWYQQALGQGPQFIFQYYREEENGRGNFPPRFSGLQFPNYSSELNVNALELDDSALYLCASSLGAGGYEQYFGPGTRLTVT.

The CDR3 bases are TGTGCCAGCAGCCGGGGGGGCGGAGATACGCAGTATTTT. Amino acids: CASSRGGGDTQYF. The V and J genes are TRBV14 and TRBJ2-3, with D perhaps TRBD2 (7 bases). The CDR3 sequence is 13 residues long. V was cut by 4 bases and J by 5 bases, with 10 bases left in between. The germline V gene encodes CDR1 SGHDN and CDR2 FVKESK.

V usage is TRBV28 and J usage is TRBJ2-7; maybe TRBD2 (6 bases). CDR1 and CDR2 (germline): MDHEN, SYDVKM. CDR3 length: 15 amino acids. The V end was cut by 2 bases, the J end by 5 bases, with 16 bases between. The CDR3 nucleotides are TGTGCCAGCAGTTTAGGGGGGAGTTACCCAAACGAGCAGTACTTC. It encodes CASSLGGSYPNEQYF.